What follows is one T cell receptor beta chain and its context. This receptor's antigen is unknown. Base qualities are missing; no much larger clone stands one base away. Patients with a history of autoimmune disease or receiving systemic immunosuppression were excluded from the trial. In every dose cohort, peripheral blood was drawn for TCR sequencing at baseline, cycle 4 day 1, and cycle 7 day 1. Samples came from an open-label, multicenter, first-in-human phase I dose-escalation trial of ivuxolimab. Adults with locally advanced or metastatic melanoma, renal cell, hepatocellular, or head and neck squamous cell carcinoma were enrolled in the trial. Before TCR sequencing, CD4+ T cells and CD8+ T cells from peripheral blood were sorted into separate populations. Genomic DNA was extracted from sorted cells for sequencing of the TCRbeta CDR3 region. TCRbeta CDR3 regions were sequenced using the immunoSEQ Assay. The immuneACCESS repertoire file appears here via TCRdb, limited to in-frame rearrangements. These files lack a portion of the clones; in checked studies, under half of the deficit traces to unresolved V genes, and the cause of the others is not known. This sample has 90,000 to 100,000 clones in its table, and 80% to 90% of those were observed once. Approximately 0.36% of the sample belongs to the ten largest clones.

Deletion took 2 bases off V and 2 bases off J, with a span of 10 bases between the germline ends. The germline V gene provides CDR1 ENHRY and CDR2 SYGVKD. The CDR3 sequence holds 14 residues, the cysteine and phenylalanine included. The read is trimmed to its CDR3 DNA, 42 bases read in frame from base 1. The sample belongs to a study of OX40 agonist ivuxolimab in advanced cancers. Notes on the research overall: Ivuxolimab, which targeted the costimulatory receptor OX40 (CD134), was an agonistic, fully human IgG2 monoclonal antibody. Intravenous ivuxolimab was administered to patients every 2 weeks at six dose levels: 0.01, 0.1, 0.3, 1.5, 3 and 10 mg/kg. Among the roughly 54 dose-escalation patients, about 19 had hepatocellular carcinoma, 15 or so melanoma, 9 renal cell carcinoma and 9 head and neck cancer. In the dose-escalation cohort, more than 75% of patients were male, and the mean age was around 60 years, with a range of 23 to 79. Prior anti-PD-1, anti-PD-L1 or anti-CTLA-4 therapy was permitted, and checkpoint inhibitors had been received by approximately 39% of dose-escalation patients. Three dose-escalation patients achieved partial responses, one with hepatocellular carcinoma and two with cutaneous melanoma. Peripheral TCRbeta sequencing was intended to test whether TCR sequence diversity was altered and clonal T-cell expansion was caused by ivuxolimab. The monotherapy dose-escalation portion (N ≈ 50 patients) of the phase I ivuxolimab trial is reported in the paper. Study-wide conclusions, independent of this receptor: In the 0.1-3.0 mg/kg groups, partial responders had among the lowest normalized peripheral clonal expansion, particularly in CD8+ T cells. After ivuxolimab, expanded clones were on average more numerous among CD8+ T cells than among CD4+ T cells. Antigen specificity was not determined for the clonally expanded peripheral T cells. Low levels of normalized T-cell clonal expansion were also seen in some patients who did not respond. At doses of 0.1 to 3.0 mg/kg, clonal expansion of both CD4+ and CD8+ T cells in blood was seen between baseline and week 6.

This chain is built from TRBV10-3 and TRBJ2-7; the D gene is perhaps TRBD1, from 6 matching bases. Here the sequenced sample was CD4+ or CD8+ T cells sorted from blood, taken in a trial of the OX40 agonist ivuxolimab. The TCR originated in an adult with an advanced solid tumor such as melanoma, head and neck, liver or kidney cancer. The sequenced DNA: TGTGCCATCAGTGAGGCGGCAGGGGCCTACGAGCAGTACTTC. Its amino acids are CAISEAAGAYEQYF.